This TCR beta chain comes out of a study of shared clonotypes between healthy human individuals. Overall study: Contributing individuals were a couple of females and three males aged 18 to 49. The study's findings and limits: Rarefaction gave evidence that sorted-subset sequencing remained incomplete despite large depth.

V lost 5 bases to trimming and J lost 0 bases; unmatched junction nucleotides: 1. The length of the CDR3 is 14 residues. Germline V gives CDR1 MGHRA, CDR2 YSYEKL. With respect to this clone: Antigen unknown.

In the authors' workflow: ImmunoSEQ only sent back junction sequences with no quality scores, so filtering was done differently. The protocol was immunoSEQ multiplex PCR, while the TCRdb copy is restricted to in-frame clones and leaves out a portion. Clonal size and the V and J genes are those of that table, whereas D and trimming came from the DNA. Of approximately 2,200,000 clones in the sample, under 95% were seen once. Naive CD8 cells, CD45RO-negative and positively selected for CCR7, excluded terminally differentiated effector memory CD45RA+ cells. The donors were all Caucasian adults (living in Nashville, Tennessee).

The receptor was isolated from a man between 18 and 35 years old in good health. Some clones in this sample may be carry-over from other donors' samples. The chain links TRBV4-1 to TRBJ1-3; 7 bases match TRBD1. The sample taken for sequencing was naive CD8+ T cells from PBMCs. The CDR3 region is CASSWDSSGNTIYF. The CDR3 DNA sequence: TGCGCCAGCAGCTGGGACAGCTCTGGAAACACCATATATTTT.